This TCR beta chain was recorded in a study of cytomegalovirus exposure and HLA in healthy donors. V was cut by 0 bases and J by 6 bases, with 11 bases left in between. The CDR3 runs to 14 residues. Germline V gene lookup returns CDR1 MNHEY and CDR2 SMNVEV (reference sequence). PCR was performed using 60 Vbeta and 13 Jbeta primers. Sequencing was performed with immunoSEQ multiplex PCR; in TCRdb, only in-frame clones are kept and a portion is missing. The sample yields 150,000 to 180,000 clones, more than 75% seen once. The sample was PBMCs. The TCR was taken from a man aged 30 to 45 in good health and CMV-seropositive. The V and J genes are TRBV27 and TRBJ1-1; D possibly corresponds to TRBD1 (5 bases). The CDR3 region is CASSLSAGDPEAFF. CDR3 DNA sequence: TGTGCCAGCAGTTTATCGGCGGGGGATCCTGAAGCTTTCTTT.